The 9 T cell receptor beta chains below were found in one sample sequenced in a study of cytomegalovirus exposure and HLA in healthy donors. Sequencing used immunoSEQ multiplex PCR; TCRdb keeps in-frame clones, though not all of them. The sample includes under 350,000 clones, 86% seen only once; the top ten take 0.9% to 1.1%. The sequenced sample consisted of PBMCs. Receptors originate from a woman aged 18-30 years in good health and CMV-seronegative.

This clone was recorded a few times. The V gene is TRBV7-9, the J gene TRBJ2-7; 9 nucleotides line up with TRBD1. The CDR3 runs to 13 residues. Germline CDR1 reads SEHNR; CDR2 reads FQNEAQ (reference sequence). Trimming cost V 4 bases and J 4 bases; bases outside gene matches: 2. CDR3 region: CASSWDRAYEQYF. CDR3 DNA: TGTGCCAGCAGCTGGGACAGGGCTTACGAGCAGTACTTC.

The chain uses TRBV9 and TRBJ2-1; 9 bases agree with TRBD2. J gave up 6 bases and V 4 bases, and 5 bases lay outside the gene matches. CDR3 length: 14 residues. CDR1 and CDR2 from the germline V gene are SGDLS and YYNGEE. For the CDR3, the DNA is TGTGCCAGCAGCCCCTGGCGGGAGGGCAATGAGCAGTTCTTC. It specifies CASSPWREGNEQFF. Looking up the rest from reference TRBV9 and TRBJ2-1 gives the full variable domain: DSGVTQTPKHLITATGQRVTLRCSPRSGDLSVYWYQQSLDQGLQFLIQYYNGEERAKGNILERFSAQQFPDLHSELNLSSLELGDSALYFCASSPWREGNEQFFGPGTRLTVL.

The chain carries TRBV5-4 and TRBJ2-1, with TRBD2 matching over 9 bases. Trimming cost V 6 bases and J 4 bases; bases outside gene matches: 5. Germline CDR1 and CDR2: SGHNT and YYREEE (reference sequence). This CDR3 has 14 amino acids. CDR3 DNA: TGTGCCAGCACGGGGACTAGCAGGTACAATGAGCAGTTCTTC. Its translation is CASTGTSRYNEQFF.

The rearrangement uses TRBV5-1 and TRBJ2-5, with D uncertain. The germline V gene has CDR1 SGHRS and CDR2 YFSETQ. The CDR3 contains 14 residues. Trimming shortened V by 0 bases and J by 0 bases, and 6 bases separated the two germline ends. The CDR3 bases are TGCGCCAGCAGCTTGGACAGCAACCAAGAGACCCAGTACTTC. Amino acid sequence: CASSLDSNQETQYF.

The chain's CDR3 is CSVESPTGGTEAFF. The CDR3 region has the DNA TGCAGCGTTGAAAGTCCGACAGGGGGCACTGAAGCTTTCTTT. This chain uses TRBV29-1 with TRBJ1-1; 9 bases align to TRBD1. The CDR3 extends over 14 amino acids. Per germline, CDR1 SQVTM and CDR2 ANQGSEA. J gave up 4 bases and V 2 bases, and 5 bases lay outside the gene matches.

In DNA, the CDR3 is TGCAGCGTTGCTAGCGGGGGATACAATGAGCAGTTCTTC. This encodes CSVASGGYNEQFF. The chain carries TRBV29-1 and TRBJ2-1, with 10 bases aligning to TRBD2. Per the germline V gene, CDR1 is SQVTM and CDR2 is ANQGSEA. The CDR3 is 13 amino acids. V was clipped by 4 bases and J by 4 bases; unmatched bases: 1.

The chain combines TRBV7-9 with TRBJ2-3, with D tentatively TRBD2 (5 bases). V lost 2 bases and J 3 bases, leaving 6 bases between the germline ends. CDR1 and CDR2 from the germline V gene are SEHNR and FQNEAQ (reference sequence). This CDR3 contains 13 residues. CDR3 protein: CASSLSGTDTQYF. CDR3 coding DNA: TGTGCCAGCAGCTTATCGGGGACAGATACGCAGTATTTT.

This sequence joins TRBV5-1 and TRBJ2-6; the D gene is possibly TRBD2 (5 bases). The CDR3 totals 16 residues. Trimming pared 6 bases from V and 1 base from J, leaving 14 bases between. Germline V lookup: CDR1 SGHRS, CDR2 YFSETQ. In DNA form, the CDR3 reads TGCGCCAGCACCCGGAGAGGGCCATCTGGGGCCAACGTCCTGACTTTC. Residues: CASTRRGPSGANVLTF.

The chain combines TRBV6-5 with TRBJ1-1; D gene ambiguous. CDR1 MNHEY and CDR2 SVGAGI come from the germline V gene. The CDR3 covers 16 residues. V shed 2 bases and J shed 0 bases, with 13 bases lying between them. Written as DNA, the CDR3 is TGTGCCAGCAGTTACGAAACGGGAAATATGAACACTGAAGCTTTCTTT. This translates into CASSYETGNMNTEAFF.